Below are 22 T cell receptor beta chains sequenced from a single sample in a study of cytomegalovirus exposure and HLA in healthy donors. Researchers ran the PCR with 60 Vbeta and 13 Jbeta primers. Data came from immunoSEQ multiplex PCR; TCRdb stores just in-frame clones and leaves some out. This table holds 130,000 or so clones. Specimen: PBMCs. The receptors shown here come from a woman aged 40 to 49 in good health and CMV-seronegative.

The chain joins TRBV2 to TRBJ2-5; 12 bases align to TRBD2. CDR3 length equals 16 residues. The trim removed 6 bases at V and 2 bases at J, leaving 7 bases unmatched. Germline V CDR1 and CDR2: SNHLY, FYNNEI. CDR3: CASRELAGGLQETQYF. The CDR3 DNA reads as TGTGCCAGCAGAGAACTAGCGGGGGGCCTTCAAGAGACCCAGTACTTC. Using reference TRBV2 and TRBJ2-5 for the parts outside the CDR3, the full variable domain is EPEVTQTPSHQVTQMGQEVILRCVPISNHLYFYWYRQILGQKVEFLVSFYNNEISEKSEIFDDQFSVERPDGSNFTLKIRSTKLEDSAMYFCASRELAGGLQETQYFGPGTRLLVL.

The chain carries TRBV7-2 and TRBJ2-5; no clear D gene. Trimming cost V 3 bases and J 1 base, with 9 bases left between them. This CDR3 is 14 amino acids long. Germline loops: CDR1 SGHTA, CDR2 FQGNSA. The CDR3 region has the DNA TGTGCCAGCAGCTTGAGGCCCCGCCAAGAGACCCAGTACTTC. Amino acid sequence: CASSLRPRQETQYF.

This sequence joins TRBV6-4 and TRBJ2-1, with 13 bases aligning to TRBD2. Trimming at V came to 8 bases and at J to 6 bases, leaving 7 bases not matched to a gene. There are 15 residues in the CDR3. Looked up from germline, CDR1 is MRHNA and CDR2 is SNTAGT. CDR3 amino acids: CASGTGTSGINEQFF. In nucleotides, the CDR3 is TGTGCCAGCGGAACCGGGACTAGCGGGATCAATGAGCAGTTCTTC.

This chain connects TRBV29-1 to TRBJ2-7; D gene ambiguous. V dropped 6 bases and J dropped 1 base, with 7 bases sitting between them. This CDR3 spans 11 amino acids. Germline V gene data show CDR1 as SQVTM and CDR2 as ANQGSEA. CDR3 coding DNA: TGCAGCGTCAGGTTATCCTACGAGCAGTACTTC. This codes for CSVRLSYEQYF.

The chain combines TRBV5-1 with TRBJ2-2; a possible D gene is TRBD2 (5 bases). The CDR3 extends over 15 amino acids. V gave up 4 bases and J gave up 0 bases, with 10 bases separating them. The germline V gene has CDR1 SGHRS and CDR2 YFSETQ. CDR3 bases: TGCGCCAGCAGCCGCGGGCCCTCGAACACCGGGGAGCTGTTTTTT. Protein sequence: CASSRGPSNTGELFF.

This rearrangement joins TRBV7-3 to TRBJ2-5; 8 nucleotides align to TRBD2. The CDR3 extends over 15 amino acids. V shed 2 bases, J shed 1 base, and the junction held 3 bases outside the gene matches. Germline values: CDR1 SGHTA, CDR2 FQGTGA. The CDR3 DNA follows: TGTGCCAGCAGCTTAGTCGGGACTAGCCAAGAGACCCAGTACTTC. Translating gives CASSLVGTSQETQYF.

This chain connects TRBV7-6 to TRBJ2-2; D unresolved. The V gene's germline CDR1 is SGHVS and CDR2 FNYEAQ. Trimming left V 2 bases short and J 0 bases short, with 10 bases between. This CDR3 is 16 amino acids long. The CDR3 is CASSLFSPTNTGELFF. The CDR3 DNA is TGTGCCAGCAGCTTATTCTCCCCTACGAACACCGGGGAGCTGTTTTTT.

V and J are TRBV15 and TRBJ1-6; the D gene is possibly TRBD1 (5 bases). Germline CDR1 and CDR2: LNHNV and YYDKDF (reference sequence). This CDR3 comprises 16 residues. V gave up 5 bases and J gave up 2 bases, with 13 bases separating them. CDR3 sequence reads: CATSRPQGTYNSPLHF. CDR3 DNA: TGTGCCACCAGCCGGCCCCAGGGAACCTATAATTCACCCCTCCACTTT.

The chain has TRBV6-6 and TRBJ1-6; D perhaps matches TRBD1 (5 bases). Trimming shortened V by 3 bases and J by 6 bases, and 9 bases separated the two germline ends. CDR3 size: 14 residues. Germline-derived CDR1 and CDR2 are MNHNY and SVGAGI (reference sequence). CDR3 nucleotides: TGTGCCAGCAGTTATTATGACAGTAATTCACCCCTCCACTTT. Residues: CASSYYDSNSPLHF.

CDR3 DNA: TGTGCCACTACGTGGAACAGGGGGCGATCCACCGGGGAGCTGTTTTTT. It specifies CATTWNRGRSTGELFF. The chain uses TRBV28 and TRBJ2-2, with 9 bases fitting TRBD1. CDR1 MDHEN and CDR2 SYDVKM come from the germline V gene. V lost 10 bases to trimming and J lost 4 bases; unmatched junction nucleotides: 13. The CDR3 covers 16 residues. Looking up the rest from reference TRBV28 and TRBJ2-2 gives the full variable domain: DVKVTQSSRYLVKRTGEKVFLECVQDMDHENMFWYRQDPGLGLRLIYFSYDVKMKEKGDIPEGYSVSREKKERFSLILESASTNQTSMYLCATTWNRGRSTGELFFGEGSRLTVL.

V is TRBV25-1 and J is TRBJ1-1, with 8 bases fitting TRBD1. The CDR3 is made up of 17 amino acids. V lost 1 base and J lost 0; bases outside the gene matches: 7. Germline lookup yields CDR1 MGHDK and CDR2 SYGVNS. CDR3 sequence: CASSEFGRGRMNTEAFF. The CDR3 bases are TGTGCCAGCAGTGAATTTGGCAGGGGGCGTATGAACACTGAAGCTTTCTTT.

CDR3 nucleotides: TGTGCCAGCAGGGTTTCGCGTGAAAAACTGTTTTTT. Translated: CASRVSREKLFF. The chain joins TRBV6-1 to TRBJ1-4; D remains unclear. Trimming took 6 bases from V and 7 from J, leaving 9 bases between them. CDR3 length: 12 residues. The germline V gene has CDR1 MNHNS and CDR2 SASEGT.

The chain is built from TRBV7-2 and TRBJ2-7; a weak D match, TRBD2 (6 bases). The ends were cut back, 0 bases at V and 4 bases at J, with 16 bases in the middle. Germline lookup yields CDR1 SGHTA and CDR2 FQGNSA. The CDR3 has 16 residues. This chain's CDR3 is CASSLADVRGTYEQYF. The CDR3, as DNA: TGTGCCAGCAGCTTAGCGGACGTCAGAGGGACTTACGAGCAGTACTTC.

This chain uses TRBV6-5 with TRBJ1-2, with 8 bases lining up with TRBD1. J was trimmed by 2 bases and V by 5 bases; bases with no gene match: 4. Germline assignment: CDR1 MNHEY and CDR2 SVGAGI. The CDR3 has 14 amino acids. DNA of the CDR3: TGTGCCAGCAGTCGGACAGGGATAAACTATGGCTACACCTTC. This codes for CASSRTGINYGYTF.

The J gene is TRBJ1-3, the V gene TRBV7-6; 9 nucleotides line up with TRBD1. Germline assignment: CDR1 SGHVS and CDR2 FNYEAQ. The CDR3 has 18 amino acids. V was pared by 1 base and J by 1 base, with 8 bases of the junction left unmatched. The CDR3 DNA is TGTGCCAGCAGCTTAGTGAGTCCGGGACAGGGATCTGGAAACACCATATATTTT. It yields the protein CASSLVSPGQGSGNTIYF.

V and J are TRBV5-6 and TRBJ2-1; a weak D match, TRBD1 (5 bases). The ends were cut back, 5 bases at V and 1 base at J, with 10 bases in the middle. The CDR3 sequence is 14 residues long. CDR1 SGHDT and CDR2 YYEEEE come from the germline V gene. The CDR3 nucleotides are TGTGCCAGCAGGGGGCTAGGTTCCTACAATGAGCAGTTCTTC. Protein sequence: CASRGLGSYNEQFF.

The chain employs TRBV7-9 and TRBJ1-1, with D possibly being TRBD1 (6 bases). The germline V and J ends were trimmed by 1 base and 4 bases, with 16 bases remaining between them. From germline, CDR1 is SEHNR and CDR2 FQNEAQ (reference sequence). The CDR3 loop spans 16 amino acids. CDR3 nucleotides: TGTGCCAGCAGCTTAGGGCAGGGGAGGGGTGGCACTGAAGCTTTCTTT. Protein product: CASSLGQGRGGTEAFF.

The CDR3 DNA follows: TGTGCCAGCTCAGCCGGGACAGGGGAAGAAAAACTGTTTTTT. Protein sequence: CASSAGTGEEKLFF. The rearrangement uses TRBV18 and TRBJ1-4, with 10 bases fitting TRBD1. The V and J ends lost 5 bases and 8 bases, in that order; junction bases with no gene match: 5. Germline assignment: CDR1 KGHSH and CDR2 LQKENI. The CDR3 contains 14 residues.

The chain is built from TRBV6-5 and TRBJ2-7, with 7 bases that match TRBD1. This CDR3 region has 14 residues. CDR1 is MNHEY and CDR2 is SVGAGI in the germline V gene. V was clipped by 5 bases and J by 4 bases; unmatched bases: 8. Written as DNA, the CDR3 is TGTGCCAGCAGTACGACCGGGACAGCATACGAGCAGTACGTC. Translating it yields CASSTTGTAYEQYV.

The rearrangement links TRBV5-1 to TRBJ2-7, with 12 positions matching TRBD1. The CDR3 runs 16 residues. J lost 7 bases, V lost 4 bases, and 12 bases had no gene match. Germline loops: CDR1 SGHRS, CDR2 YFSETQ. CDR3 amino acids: CASSPQGTGGFREQYF. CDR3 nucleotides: TGCGCCAGCAGCCCGCAGGGGACAGGGGGCTTCAGGGAGCAGTACTTC.

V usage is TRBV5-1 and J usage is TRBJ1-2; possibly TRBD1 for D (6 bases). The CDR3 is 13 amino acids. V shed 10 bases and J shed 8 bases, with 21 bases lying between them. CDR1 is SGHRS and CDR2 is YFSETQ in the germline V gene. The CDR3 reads CAHLANRDEGYTF. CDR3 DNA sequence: TGCGCCCATCTGGCTAACAGGGATGAAGGCTACACCTTC.

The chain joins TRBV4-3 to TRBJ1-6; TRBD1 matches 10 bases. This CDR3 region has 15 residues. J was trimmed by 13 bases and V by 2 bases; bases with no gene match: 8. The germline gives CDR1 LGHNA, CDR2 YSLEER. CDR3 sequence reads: CASSQTRTGGSPLHF. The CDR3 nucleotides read TGCGCCAGCAGCCAAACTAGGACAGGGGGATCCCCCCTCCACTTT.